What follows are 28 T cell receptor beta chains derived from one specimen sequenced in a study of molecular identifiers for immune sequencing clone quantification. TCRdb ran MiXCR on the PCR reads and lists one entry per CDR3 protein. Of around 460,000 distinct CDR3 sequences listed, over 20% were seen once; the top ten hold about 0.8%. The specimen sequenced was naive CD8+ T cells from blood, with Jurkat cell RNA spiked in. The subset was: FACS-sorted CD8+CD4-CCR7+CD45RA+ naive T cells. The source is a human donor in good health. Some libraries in this study had Jurkat cell RNA spiked in.

As for this clonotype: A much larger clone differs by one base, so this may be a read error. V gene TRBV6-2 or TRBV6-3 combines with J gene TRBJ1-5; D is ambiguous. Germline V CDR1 and CDR2: MNHEY, SVGEGT. The CDR3 covers 16 residues. CDR3 bases: TGTGCCAGCAGGACCAAGTCTGGCGGGCTCAGTCAGCCCCAGCGTTTT. Protein sequence: CASRTKSGGLSQPQRF.

In regard to this clonotype: A much more abundant neighbour one base away suggests this may be a read error. V usage is TRBV13 and J usage is TRBJ1-5, with 7 bases aligning to TRBD1. CDR1 and CDR2 from the germline V gene are PRHDT and FYEKMQ (reference sequence). The CDR3 consists of 13 residues. The CDR3 DNA follows: TGTGCCGGCAGCCGGACAGGTAATCAGCCCCAGCATTTT. Translating gives CAGSRTGNQPQHF.

The J gene is TRBJ2-3, the V gene TRBV4-1, with 9 bases identical to TRBD2. V was pared by 2 bases and J by 4 bases, with 10 bases of the junction left unmatched. The CDR3 spans 17 residues. Germline-derived CDR1 and CDR2 are MGHRA and YSYEKL. The CDR3 spells CASSQRLAGVGADTQYF. The CDR3 region has the DNA TGCGCCAGCAGCCAACGGTTAGCGGGAGTAGGTGCAGATACGCAGTATTTT.

This clonotype was observed at least ten times. The rearrangement uses TRBV13 and TRBJ1-5, with D unclear. V lost 1 base to trimming and J lost 0 bases, with 7 bases between them. The CDR3 extends over 15 amino acids. Germline-derived CDR1 and CDR2 are PRHDT and FYEKMQ (reference sequence). The CDR3 sequence is CASSLDRNSNQPQHF. As DNA, the CDR3 is TGTGCCAGCAGCTTAGACCGCAATAGCAATCAGCCCCAGCATTTT. The complete variable domain, with remaining parts taken from reference TRBV13 and TRBJ1-5, reads AAGVIQSPRHLIKEKRETATLKCYPIPRHDTVYWYQQGPGQDPQFLISFYEKMQSDKGSIPDRFSAQQFSDYHSELNMSSLELGDSALYFCASSLDRNSNQPQHFGDGTRLSIL.

The chain carries TRBV20-1 and TRBJ2-4; the D gene is possibly TRBD2 (5 bases). CDR1 and CDR2 (germline): DFQATT, SNEGSKA (reference sequence). V was shortened by 5 bases and J by 7 bases, with 12 bases between the two germline ends. The CDR3 has 12 amino acids. The CDR3 bases are TGCAGTGCTCAGGACTTTTCTAACATTCAGTACTTC. Translated: CSAQDFSNIQYF.

Note on this clonotype: A read error may produce the germline difference seen at one junction end. This chain uses TRBV29-1 with TRBJ2-3; 7 nucleotides line up with TRBD2. The CDR3 spans 13 residues. Germline CDR1 is SQVTM and CDR2 is ANQGSEA. Here the CDR3 reads CSVEGGVADTRYF. As DNA, the CDR3 is TGCAGCGTTGAGGGAGGGGTAGCGGATACGCGGTATTTT.

About this clonotype: A read error may be the cause here, since a much bigger clone is one base away. Likely a read error: the CDR3 ends without its conserved phenylalanine or tryptophan. The chain uses TRBV6-1 and TRBJ2-7, with no clear D. The germline gives CDR1 MNHNS, CDR2 SASEGT. The V gene lost 2 bases and the J gene lost 5 bases, with 7 bases spanning the gap. The CDR3 contains 12 residues. This CDR3 is CASSELSDEQYL. DNA for the CDR3: TGTGCCAGCAGTGAATTGTCGGACGAGCAGTACCTC.

The sample holds many counts of this clonotype. The rearrangement joins TRBV12-3 or TRBV12-4 to TRBJ1-1; D perhaps matches TRBD1 (6 bases). Between the trimmed V and J ends, which lost 3 bases and 4 bases, there was a span of 18 bases. This CDR3 comprises 16 residues. CDR3 nucleotides: TGTGCCAGCAGTTTTAGGTGGGGGCGCTTGATCACTGAAGCTTTCTTT. Translating gives CASSFRWGRLITEAFF.

The chain is built from TRBV14 and TRBJ1-2; D remains unclear. CDR3 length equals 15 residues. Germline-derived CDR1 and CDR2 are SGHDN and FVKESK. V was pared by 0 bases and J by 8 bases, with 16 bases between. CDR3 region: CASSQDVGSSRGYTF. CDR3 sequence (DNA): TGTGCCAGCAGCCAAGATGTGGGATCTAGCCGAGGCTACACCTTC.

The chain is built from TRBV6-2 or TRBV6-3 and TRBJ2-1; weak D call: TRBD2 (6 bases). This CDR3 spans 15 amino acids. Between the trimmed V and J ends, which lost 5 bases and 7 bases, there was a span of 18 bases. Looked up from germline, CDR1 is MNHEY and CDR2 is SVGEGT. This chain's CDR3 is CASSITFGGYNEQFF. DNA for the CDR3: TGTGCCAGCAGTATAACGTTTGGGGGGTATAATGAGCAGTTCTTC.

This rearrangement joins TRBV20-1 to TRBJ2-7; 8 positions agree with TRBD1. Germline CDR1 DFQATT, CDR2 SNEGSKA (reference sequence). V was clipped by 2 bases and J by 0 bases; unmatched bases: 12. The CDR3 spans 17 residues. This chain's CDR3 is CSARPPSLDRDSYEQYF. CDR3 nucleotides: TGCAGTGCTAGACCTCCTAGTCTGGACAGGGACTCCTACGAGCAGTACTTC.

This clonotype occurred many times. This sequence joins TRBV29-1 and TRBJ2-3; D unresolved. Germline values: CDR1 SQVTM, CDR2 ANQGSEA. Trimming took off 1 base at V and 0 bases at J, with 20 bases between the two ends. The CDR3 sequence is 18 residues long. CDR3 bases: TGCAGCGTTGAAGGTGGAGTGGCGATGCTCCATAGCACAGATACGCAGTATTTT. Protein: CSVEGGVAMLHSTDTQYF.

This clonotype was observed a handful of times. The CDR3 DNA is TGTGCCAGCAGCGTAGGGACAGACTACAATGAGCAGTTCTTC. It encodes CASSVGTDYNEQFF. The chain recombines TRBV9 with TRBJ2-1; D may be TRBD1 (6 bases). Germline lookup yields CDR1 SGDLS and CDR2 YYNGEE. The CDR3 has 14 amino acids. V lost 0 bases to trimming and J lost 3 bases, with 7 bases between them.

This clonotype was counted many times. The chain employs TRBV28 and TRBJ2-7, with 9 bases aligning to TRBD2. From germline, CDR1 is MDHEN and CDR2 SYDVKM. V lost 4 bases to trimming and J lost 0 bases; unmatched junction nucleotides: 7. The CDR3 totals 16 residues. This chain's CDR3 is CASSSPTSGDSYEQYF. The DNA for the CDR3 is TGTGCCAGCAGTTCCCCGACTAGCGGAGACTCCTACGAGCAGTACTTC.

In this sample, this clonotype turned up many times. The rearrangement uses TRBV27 and TRBJ2-3; D is ambiguous. Deletions cut 3 bases from V and 5 bases from J, with 15 bases between. This CDR3 region has 15 residues. CDR1 and CDR2 from the germline V gene are MNHEY and SMNVEV (reference sequence). The CDR3 loop reads CASSFATGFLDTQYF. The CDR3 coding sequence is TGTGCCAGCAGTTTCGCGACTGGTTTTCTAGATACGCAGTATTTT.

There are many counts of this clonotype. The chain couples TRBV7-9 to TRBJ2-3; 8 bases agree with TRBD1. Germline loops: CDR1 SEHNR, CDR2 FQNEAQ (reference sequence). The V segment lost 0 bases and the J segment 0 bases; nucleotides outside the gene matches: 2. The CDR3 loop spans 16 amino acids. CDR3 nucleotides: TGTGCCAGCAGCTTAGCGACAGGGGCCAGCACAGATACGCAGTATTTT. It codes for CASSLATGASTDTQYF.

In this sample, this clonotype turned up many times. The J gene is TRBJ2-1, the V gene TRBV20-1; the D is unclear. The CDR3 is 16 amino acids. The V gene's germline CDR1 is DFQATT and CDR2 SNEGSKA (reference sequence). The V end lost 2 bases, the J end lost 5 bases, and 19 bases lay between the germline ends. The CDR3 sequence: CSARNAGTQPNNEQFF. In nucleotides, the CDR3 is TGCAGTGCTAGAAACGCTGGCACCCAACCTAACAATGAGCAGTTCTTC.

Regarding this clonotype: The junction and the germline gene differ at one end; a read error may be behind it. The chain combines TRBV6-2 or TRBV6-3 with TRBJ2-7; D is possibly TRBD1 or TRBD2 (6 bases each). CDR1 and CDR2 (germline): MNHEY, SVGEGT. The CDR3 runs to 13 residues. The CDR3 nucleotides are TGTGCCGGCAGTTCGGGGGCTATCTACGAGCAGTACTTC. As protein: CAGSSGAIYEQYF.

This clonotype appeared a few times. This chain connects TRBV20-1 to TRBJ1-4; maybe TRBD1 (5 bases). Trimming left V 6 bases short and J 11 bases short, with 13 bases between. Germline V gene data show CDR1 as DFQATT and CDR2 as SNEGSKA (reference sequence). The CDR3 is 11 amino acids. CDR3: CSAPGLGKLFF. CDR3 sequence (DNA): TGCAGTGCCCCAGGGTTAGGGAAACTGTTTTTT.

The table lists this clonotype with many counts. The chain couples TRBV5-6 to TRBJ2-7; D gene unclear. This CDR3 has 12 residues. Germline-derived CDR1 and CDR2 are SGHDT and YYEEEE. Trimming cost V 1 base and J 3 bases, with 5 bases left between them. This CDR3 reads CASSLYDYEQYF. CDR3 DNA sequence: TGTGCCAGCAGCTTGTATGACTACGAGCAGTACTTC.

About this clonotype itself: The conserved phenylalanine or tryptophan normally closing the CDR3 is absent here, so this likely arose from a read error. The chain carries TRBV11-2 and TRBJ1-1; D gene uncertain. CDR1 and CDR2 (germline): SGHAT, FQNNGV. The CDR3 totals 15 residues. V lost 4 bases and J 0 bases, leaving 12 bases between the germline ends. CDR3 in DNA: TGTGCCAGCAGCTACTACCCCCAAGTGAACACTGAAGCTTTCCTT. It translates to CASSYYPQVNTEAFL.

This clonotype was seen more than once but under ten times. J is TRBJ2-2 and V is TRBV27, with 7 bases matching TRBD1. The junction had 10 bases not matched to a gene; V was cut back by 5 bases and J by 4 bases. Germline V gene lookup returns CDR1 MNHEY and CDR2 SMNVEV (reference sequence). The CDR3 spans 16 residues. The DNA for the CDR3 is TGTGCCAGCAGTCCCCGACAGGGAATCGCCACCGGGGAGCTGTTTTTT. Protein: CASSPRQGIATGELFF.

A few counts support this clonotype. The chain links TRBV13 to TRBJ1-1; 9 nucleotides align to TRBD1. The CDR3 covers 15 residues. From germline, CDR1 is PRHDT and CDR2 FYEKMQ (reference sequence). The trim removed 5 bases at V and 6 bases at J, leaving 10 bases unmatched. DNA for the CDR3: TGTGCCAGCAGCACAGGGACAGGGAACGGCCCTGAAGCTTTCTTT. Translating it yields CASSTGTGNGPEAFF.

This clonotype was seen a few times. The chain is built from TRBV7-9 and TRBJ2-5, with D unclear. The germline V gene has CDR1 SEHNR and CDR2 FQNEAQ (reference sequence). Trimming cost V 2 bases and J 2 bases, with 6 bases left between them. The CDR3 extends over 13 amino acids. The CDR3 is CASSLMLQETQYF. The CDR3 region has the DNA TGTGCCAGCAGCTTAATGCTTCAAGAGACCCAGTACTTC.

This clonotype was observed once. Just one base apart from a much larger clone, this may be a read error. Since no conserved phenylalanine or tryptophan closes the CDR3, a read error is the likely cause. The J gene is TRBJ2-3, the V gene TRBV5-3, with 9 bases that match TRBD2. TRBV5-3 belongs to the ORF category, with a function that is uncertain. This CDR3 spans 15 amino acids. The DNA for the CDR3 is TGTGCCAGCAGCTTGGGGACTAGCAACACAGATACGCAGTATTCT. Translated: CASSLGTSNTDTQYS.

CDR3 nucleotide sequence: TGTGCCAGCAGTTTTCAAAGGACAGGGCGCACCGGGGAGCTGTTTTTT. Amino acid sequence: CASSFQRTGRTGELFF. The rearrangement joins TRBV27 to TRBJ2-2, with 8 positions matching TRBD1. With V trimmed by 3 bases and J by 4 bases, 7 bases remained unmatched. The CDR3 has 16 residues. The germline gives CDR1 MNHEY, CDR2 SMNVEV (reference sequence).

This clonotype has only a few counts. This chain links TRBV19 with TRBJ2-3; 11 nucleotides agree with TRBD2. This CDR3 has 18 amino acids. Trimming removed 7 bases from V and 3 bases from J; junction bases left unmatched: 15. The germline V gene has CDR1 LNHDA and CDR2 SQIVND (reference sequence). CDR3 sequence (DNA): TGTGCCAGTAATCAGGGGTTTAGCGGGGGGGCAAAAACAGATACGCAGTATTTT. This codes for CASNQGFSGGAKTDTQYF. The full variable domain, in which reference TRBV19 and TRBJ2-3 provide the parts outside the CDR3, is DGGITQSPKYLFRKEGQNVTLSCEQNLNHDAMYWYRQDPGQGLRLIYYSQIVNDFQKGDIAEGYSVSREKKESFPLTVTSAQKNPTAFYLCASNQGFSGGAKTDTQYFGPGTRLTVL.

This clonotype was found many times. The chain recombines TRBV30 with TRBJ2-3; 7 nucleotides align to TRBD2. Trimming removed 5 bases from V and 2 bases from J; junction bases left unmatched: 7. CDR3 length: 14 residues. In germline, CDR1 is GTSNPN, CDR2 SVGIG (reference sequence). CDR3 sequence (DNA): TGTGCCTGGGATTGGGAGCGGGACACAGATACGCAGTATTTT. This translates into CAWDWERDTDTQYF.